Described below is a single T cell receptor (beta chain) sequence and its context. The data were taken from a study of naive and memory T cell subsets. Both TRBC1 and TRBC2 were covered by a beta constant-region primer of two equimolar oligonucleotides. The ligated cDNA underwent four PCR rounds using SP2 and nested alpha and beta constant-region primers. Using its own MiXCR run on the UMI-ligation and nested PCR reads, TCRdb lists one record per CDR3 protein. The repertoire includes some 83,000 distinct CDR3 sequences, around 9% of them detected once, and 1.2% sits in the top ten. V shed 4 bases and J shed 6 bases, with 9 bases lying between them. The CDR3 has 13 residues. The germline gives CDR1 MGHDK, CDR2 SYGVNS.

Input material: naive CD8+ T cells from blood. This receptor was taken from a human donor in good health. The chain uses TRBV25-1 and TRBJ2-2, with D unclear. The CDR3 region is CASSGFSSGELFF. CDR3 sequence (DNA): TGTGCCAGCAGTGGATTTAGCTCCGGGGAGCTGTTTTTT.